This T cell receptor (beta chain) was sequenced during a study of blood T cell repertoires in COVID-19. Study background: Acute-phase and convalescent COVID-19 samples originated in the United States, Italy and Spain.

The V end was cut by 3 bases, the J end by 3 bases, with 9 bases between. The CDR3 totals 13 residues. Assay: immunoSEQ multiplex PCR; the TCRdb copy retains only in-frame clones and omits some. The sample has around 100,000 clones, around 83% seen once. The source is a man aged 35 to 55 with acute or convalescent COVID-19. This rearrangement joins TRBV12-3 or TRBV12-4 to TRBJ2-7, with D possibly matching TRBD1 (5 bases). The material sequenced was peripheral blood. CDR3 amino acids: CASSLAQDYEQYF. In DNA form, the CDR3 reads TGTGCCAGCAGTTTGGCACAGGACTACGAGCAGTACTTC.